This T cell receptor (beta chain) emerged from a study of T cell responses to AZD1222 COVID-19 vaccine. This CDR3 has 15 residues. V gave up 3 bases and J gave up 4 bases; unmatched junction bases: 2. The V gene's germline CDR1 is LGHDT and CDR2 YNNKEL (reference sequence). The table came from immunoSEQ multiplex PCR; TCRdb's copy has only in-frame clones and leaves some out. The table records approximately 170,000 clones, 80% to 90% of them present only once. This clone was counted a single time. The chain is built from TRBV3-1 (or the pseudogene TRBV3-2) and TRBJ2-1; the match to TRBD2 covers 11 bases. The sample in question was peripheral blood, obtained on day 0 of AZD1222 vaccination. The TCR comes from an adult in good health. The CDR3 is CASSHLAGGYNEQFF. The CDR3 DNA follows: TGTGCCAGCAGCCACCTAGCGGGGGGATACAATGAGCAGTTCTTC.